This TCR beta chain was identified during a study of identical twins. Findings of the study overall: In cord blood, abundant beta clonotypes had fewer insertions; memory showed no trend. Twin pairs had excess sharing that was weaker in beta out-of-frame sequences.

CDR3 size: 16 residues. This clonotype was seen many times. The antigen is unknown. It was template switching that added a universal primer site, and there were unique molecular identifiers on the cDNA. TCRdb called the 5' RACE reads again in MiXCR, with one record for every CDR3 protein. The table shows under 900,000 distinct CDR3 sequences, with around 12% occurring only once. Everyone who gave samples was a healthy Caucasian. These same data were also listed under a study on yellow fever vaccine responses in identical twins.

The chain uses TRBV21-1 and TRBJ2-7; TRBD1 was called by the table and not checked on the DNA. TRBV21-1 is recorded as a pseudogene. Source material: PBMCs. The receptor was derived from a young woman in good health. DNA for the CDR3: TGTGCCAGCAGCAGTCCCCTCTGGACAGCCACCTACGAGCAGTACTTC. This gives the protein CASSSPLWTATYEQYF.